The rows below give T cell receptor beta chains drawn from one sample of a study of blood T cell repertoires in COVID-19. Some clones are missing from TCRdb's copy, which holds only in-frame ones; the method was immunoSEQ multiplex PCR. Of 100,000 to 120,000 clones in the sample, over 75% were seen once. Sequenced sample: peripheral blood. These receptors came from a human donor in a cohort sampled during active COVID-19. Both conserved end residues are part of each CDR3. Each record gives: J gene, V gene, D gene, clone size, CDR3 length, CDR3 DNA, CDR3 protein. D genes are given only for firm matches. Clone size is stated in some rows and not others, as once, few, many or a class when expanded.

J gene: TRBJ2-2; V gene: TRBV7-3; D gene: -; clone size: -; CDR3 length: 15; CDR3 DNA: TGTGCCAGCAGCTTTTTAGGAGGGAACACCGGGGAGCTGTTTTTT; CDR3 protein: CASSFLGGNTGELFF
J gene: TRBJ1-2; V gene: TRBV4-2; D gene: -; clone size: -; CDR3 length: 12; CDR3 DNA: TGTGCCAGCAGACCTGGGGAGGACGGCTACACCTTC; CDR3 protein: CASRPGEDGYTF
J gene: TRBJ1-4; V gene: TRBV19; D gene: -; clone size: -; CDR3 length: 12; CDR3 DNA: TGTGCCAGTAGTATACAGAACGAAAAACTGTTTTTT; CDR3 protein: CASSIQNEKLFF
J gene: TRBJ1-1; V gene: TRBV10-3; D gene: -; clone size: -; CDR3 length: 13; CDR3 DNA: TGTGCCATCAGTGAGTGGCAGAACACTGAAGCTTTCTTT; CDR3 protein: CAISEWQNTEAFF
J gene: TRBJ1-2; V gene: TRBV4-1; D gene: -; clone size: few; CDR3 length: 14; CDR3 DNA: TGCGCCAGCAGCCAAGGAGGAGGGGCGTTGGGCTACACCTTC; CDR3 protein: CASSQGGGALGYTF
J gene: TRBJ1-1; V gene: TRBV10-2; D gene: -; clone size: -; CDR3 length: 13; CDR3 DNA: TGCGCCAGCACCCCGGGATCGAACACTGAAGCTTTCTTT; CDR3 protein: CASTPGSNTEAFF
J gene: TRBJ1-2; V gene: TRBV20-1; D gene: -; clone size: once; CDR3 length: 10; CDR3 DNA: TGCAGTGCGGAGGCCCATGGCTACACCTTC; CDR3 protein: CSAEAHGYTF
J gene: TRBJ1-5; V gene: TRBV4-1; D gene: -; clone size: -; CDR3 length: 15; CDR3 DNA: TGCGCCAGCAGCCAAGTGGGCCGGAGGAATCAGCCCCAGCATTTT; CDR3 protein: CASSQVGRRNQPQHF
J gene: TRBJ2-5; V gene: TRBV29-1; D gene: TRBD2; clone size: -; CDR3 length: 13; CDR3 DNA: TGCAGCGTTGACGGACTAGCGGAGGGGACCCAGTACTTC; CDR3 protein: CSVDGLAEGTQYF
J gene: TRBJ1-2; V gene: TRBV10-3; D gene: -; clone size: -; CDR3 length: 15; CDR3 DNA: TGTGCCATCAGGGCTTCCCGGACAGAAGTCGGGGGCTACACCTTC; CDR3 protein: CAIRASRTEVGGYTF
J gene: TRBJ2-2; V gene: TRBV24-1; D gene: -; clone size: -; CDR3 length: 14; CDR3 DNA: TGTGCCACCCAGGGGCTTGGGAACACCGGGGAGCTGTTTTTT; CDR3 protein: CATQGLGNTGELFF
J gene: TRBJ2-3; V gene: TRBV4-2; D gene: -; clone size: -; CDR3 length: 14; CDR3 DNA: TGTGCCAGCAGCCAAGAACGGGGCACAGATACGCAGTATTTT; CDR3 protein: CASSQERGTDTQYF
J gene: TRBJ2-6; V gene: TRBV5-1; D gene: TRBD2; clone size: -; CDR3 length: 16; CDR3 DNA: TGCGCCAGCAGCTTGGCCGGGGGGTCCGGGGCCAACGTCCTGACTTTC; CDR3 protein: CASSLAGGSGANVLTF
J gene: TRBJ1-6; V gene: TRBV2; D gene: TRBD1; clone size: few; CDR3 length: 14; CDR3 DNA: TGTGCCATCTACGGACAGGGGAAGGATTCACCCCTCCACTTT; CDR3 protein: CAIYGQGKDSPLHF
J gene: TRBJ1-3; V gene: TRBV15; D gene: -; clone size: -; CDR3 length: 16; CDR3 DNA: TGTGCCACCAGCAAAGCCGGGTCCCTCTCTGGAAACACCATATATTTT; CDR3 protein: CATSKAGSLSGNTIYF
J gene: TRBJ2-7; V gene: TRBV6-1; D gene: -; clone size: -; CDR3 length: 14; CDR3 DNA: TGTGCCAGCAGTGAAGCCCCCGGGACTTATTGGCAGTACTTC; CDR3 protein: CASSEAPGTYWQYF
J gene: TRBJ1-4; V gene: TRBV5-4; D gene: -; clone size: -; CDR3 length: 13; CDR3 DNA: TGTGCCAGCAGCTACGAAACCCAGGAAAAACTGTTTTTT; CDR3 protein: CASSYETQEKLFF
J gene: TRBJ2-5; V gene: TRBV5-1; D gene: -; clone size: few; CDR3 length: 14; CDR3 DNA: TGCGCCAGCAGCCCCACAGGGTTGTTGGAGACCCAGTACTTC; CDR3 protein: CASSPTGLLETQYF
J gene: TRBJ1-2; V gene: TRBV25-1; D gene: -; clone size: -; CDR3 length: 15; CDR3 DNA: TGTGCCAGCAGTGGAGGGCCTGGATTTAACTATGGCTACACCTTC; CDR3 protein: CASSGGPGFNYGYTF
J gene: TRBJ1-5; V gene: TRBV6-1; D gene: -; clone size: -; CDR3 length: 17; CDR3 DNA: TGTGCCAGCAGTGATATGAAGGGAGGCAGATTGAATCAGCCCCAGCATTTT; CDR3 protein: CASSDMKGGRLNQPQHF
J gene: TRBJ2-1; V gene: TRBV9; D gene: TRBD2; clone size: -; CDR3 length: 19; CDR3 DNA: TGTGCCAGCAGCGTAGAAGGACTAGCGGCTAAAAGCTCCTACAATGAGCAGTTCTTC; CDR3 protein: CASSVEGLAAKSSYNEQFF
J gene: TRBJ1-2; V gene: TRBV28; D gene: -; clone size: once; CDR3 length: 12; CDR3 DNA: TGTGCCAGCAAAACAGCTAACTATGGCTACACCTTC; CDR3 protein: CASKTANYGYTF
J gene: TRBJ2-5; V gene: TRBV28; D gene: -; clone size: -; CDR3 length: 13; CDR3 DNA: TGTGCGACACAGGGTGGAGGACAAGAGACCCAGTACTTC; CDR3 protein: CATQGGGQETQYF
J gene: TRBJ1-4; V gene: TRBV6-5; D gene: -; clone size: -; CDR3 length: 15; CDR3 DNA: TGTGCCAGCAGTTACCTCGGGGGGCCTAATGAAAAACTGTTTTTT; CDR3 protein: CASSYLGGPNEKLFF
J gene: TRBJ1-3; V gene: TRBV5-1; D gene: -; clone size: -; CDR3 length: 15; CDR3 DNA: TGCGCCAGCAGCTTGGAATACTTCTCTGGAAACACCATATATTTT; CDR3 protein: CASSLEYFSGNTIYF
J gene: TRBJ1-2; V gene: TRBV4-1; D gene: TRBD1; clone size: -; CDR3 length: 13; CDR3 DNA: TGCGCCAGCGGCTCAGGGGGTAACTATGGCTACACCTTC; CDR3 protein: CASGSGGNYGYTF
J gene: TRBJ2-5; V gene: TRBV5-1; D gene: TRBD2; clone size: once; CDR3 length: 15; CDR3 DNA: TGCGCCAGCAGCCCCGGGGGGACGCCCCAAGAGACCCAGTACTTC; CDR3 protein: CASSPGGTPQETQYF
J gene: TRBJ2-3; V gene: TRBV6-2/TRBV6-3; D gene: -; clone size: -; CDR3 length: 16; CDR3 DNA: TGTGCCAGCAGTACCGGTGGGAGCGGGAGCACAGATACGCAGTATTTT; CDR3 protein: CASSTGGSGSTDTQYF
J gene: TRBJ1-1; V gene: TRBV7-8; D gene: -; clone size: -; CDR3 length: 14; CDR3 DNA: TGTGCCAGCAGCTTAGAAGGAGGTGACACTGAAGCTTTCTTT; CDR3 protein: CASSLEGGDTEAFF
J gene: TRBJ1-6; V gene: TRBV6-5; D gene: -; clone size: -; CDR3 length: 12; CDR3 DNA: TGTGCCAGCAGTCAGTATAATTCACCCCTCCACTTT; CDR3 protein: CASSQYNSPLHF
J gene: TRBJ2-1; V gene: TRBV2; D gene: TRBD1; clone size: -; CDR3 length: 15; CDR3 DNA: TGTGCCAGCGCACCGCCGGGACAGGTCTACAATGAGCAGTTCTTC; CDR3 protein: CASAPPGQVYNEQFF
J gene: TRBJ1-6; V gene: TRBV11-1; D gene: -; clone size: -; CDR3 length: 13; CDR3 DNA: TGTGCCAGCAGCGCTACGGGGAGGTCACCCCTCCACTTT; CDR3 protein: CASSATGRSPLHF
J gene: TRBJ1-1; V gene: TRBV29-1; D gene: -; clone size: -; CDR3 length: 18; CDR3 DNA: TGCAGCGTTGAAGTAATGGGGGGAACGACAGACTCTAACACTGAAGCTTTCTTT; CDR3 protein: CSVEVMGGTTDSNTEAFF
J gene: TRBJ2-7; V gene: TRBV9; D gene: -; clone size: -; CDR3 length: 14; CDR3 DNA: TGTGCCAGCAGCACAGATGAACAGGGATACGCGCAGTACTTC; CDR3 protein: CASSTDEQGYAQYF
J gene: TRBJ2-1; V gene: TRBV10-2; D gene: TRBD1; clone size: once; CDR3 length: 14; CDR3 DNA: TGCGCCAGCAGCTCGACAGGGGATTACAATGAGCAGTTCTTC; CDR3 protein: CASSSTGDYNEQFF
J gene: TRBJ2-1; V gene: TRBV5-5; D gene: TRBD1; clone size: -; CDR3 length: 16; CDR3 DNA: TGTGCTAGCAGCCCATGGACAGGGGACTCCTACAATGAGCAGTTCTTC; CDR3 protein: CASSPWTGDSYNEQFF
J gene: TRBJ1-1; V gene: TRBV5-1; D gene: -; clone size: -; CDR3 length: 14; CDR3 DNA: TGCGCCAGCAGCCCGTCGGGGGGGAACACTGAAGCTTTCTTT; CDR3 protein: CASSPSGGNTEAFF
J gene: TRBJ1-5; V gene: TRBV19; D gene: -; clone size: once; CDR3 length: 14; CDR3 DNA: TGTGCCAGTAGCGACACAGGGACTAGTCAGCCCCAGCATTTT; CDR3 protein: CASSDTGTSQPQHF
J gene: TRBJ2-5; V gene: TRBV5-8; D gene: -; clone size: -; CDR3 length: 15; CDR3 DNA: TGTGCCAGCAGCGGGGCCCAGGGTATCCAAGAGACCCAGTACTTC; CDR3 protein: CASSGAQGIQETQYF
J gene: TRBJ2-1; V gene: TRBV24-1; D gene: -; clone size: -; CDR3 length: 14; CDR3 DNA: TGTGCCACCAGTGATCTCGCAGACAAAGGTGGGCAGTTCTTC; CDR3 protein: CATSDLADKGGQFF
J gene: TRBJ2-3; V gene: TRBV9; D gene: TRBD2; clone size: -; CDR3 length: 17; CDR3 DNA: TGTGCCAGCAGCGTAGATGGACTAGCGGGAGAAGGAGATACGCAGTATTTT; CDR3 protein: CASSVDGLAGEGDTQYF
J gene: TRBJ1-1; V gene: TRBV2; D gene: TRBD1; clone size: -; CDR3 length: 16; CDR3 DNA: TGTGCCAGTTCCCCCCCCCAACAGGGGGGCAACACTGAAGCTTTCTTT; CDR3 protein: CASSPPQQGGNTEAFF
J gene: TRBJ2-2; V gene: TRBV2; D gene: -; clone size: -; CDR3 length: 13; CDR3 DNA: TGTGCCAGCAGCGGACAGTTTCCCGGGGAGCTGTTTTTT; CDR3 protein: CASSGQFPGELFF
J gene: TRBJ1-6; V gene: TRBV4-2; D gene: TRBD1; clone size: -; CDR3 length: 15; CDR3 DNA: TGTGCCAGCAGCCAAGGGGACAGGGGGAATTCACCCCTCCACTTT; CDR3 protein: CASSQGDRGNSPLHF
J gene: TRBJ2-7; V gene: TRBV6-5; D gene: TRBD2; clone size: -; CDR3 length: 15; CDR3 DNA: TGTGCCAGCAGGGTAGCGGGAGGGAGGGGCTACGAGCAGTACTTC; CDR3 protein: CASRVAGGRGYEQYF